The 30 T cell receptor beta chains given below trace back to one sample, sequenced in a study of T cell repertoires in cytomegalovirus infection. MiXCR, run by TCRdb on the reads, gives a single entry per CDR3 protein. The sample holds under 800,000 distinct CDR3 sequences, roughly 24% seen once. The sample consisted of CD8+ T cells from PBMCs. These receptors came from a human donor in good health (CMV status not recorded). Some clones in this sample may be carry-over from other donors' samples.

V gene TRBV7-4 combines with J gene TRBJ2-7, with 8 bases lining up with TRBD1. Germline assignment: CDR1 SGHVT and CDR2 SQSDAQ. The CDR3 has 14 residues. The junction had 7 bases not matched to a gene; V was cut back by 2 bases and J by 7 bases. This chain's CDR3 is CASSLMDRVREQYV. The CDR3 nucleotides read TGTGCCAGCAGCTTAATGGACAGGGTGCGGGAGCAGTACGTC.

This clonotype was counted many times. This sequence joins TRBV7-8 and TRBJ2-1; D uncertain. CDR1 is SGHVS, CDR2 FQNEAQ, per germline. The CDR3 spans 14 residues. Trimming pared 3 bases from V and 7 bases from J, leaving 13 bases between. The CDR3 DNA reads TGTGCCAGCAGCTTCGGAACGGGTGTTAATGAGCAGTTCTTC. This codes for CASSFGTGVNEQFF.

This clonotype has just a few counts. CDR3 residues: CSVVQGFVGAFF. The CDR3 region has the DNA TGCAGCGTTGTCCAGGGGTTTGTCGGAGCTTTCTTT. V gene TRBV29-1 combines with J gene TRBJ1-1, with D possibly TRBD1 on 6 matching bases. This CDR3 region has 12 residues. V lost 4 bases and J lost 10, with 16 bases in between. CDR1 and CDR2 (germline): SQVTM, ANQGSEA.

This clonotype was detected only a few times. The rearrangement uses TRBV5-5 and TRBJ2-5; D is ambiguous. Germline loops: CDR1 SGHKS, CDR2 YYEKEE (reference sequence). Trimming left V 2 bases short and J 1 base short, with 9 bases between. The CDR3 is made up of 14 amino acids. The CDR3 sequence is CASSLMDPQETQYF. As DNA, the CDR3 is TGTGCCAGCAGCTTAATGGACCCCCAAGAGACCCAGTACTTC.

The gene calls are TRBV6-5 and TRBJ2-3; 10 positions match TRBD1. Germline V gene lookup returns CDR1 MNHEY and CDR2 SVGAGI. V lost 0 bases to trimming and J lost 0 bases; unmatched junction nucleotides: 3. This CDR3 is built from 17 residues. In nucleotides, the CDR3 is TGTGCCAGCAGTTACTCGGGACAGGGGACTAGCACAGATACGCAGTATTTT. Translated, it gives CASSYSGQGTSTDTQYF.

As for this clonotype: A much larger clonotype is one base distant, so this may be a read error. The V gene is TRBV14, the J gene TRBJ1-1, with unresolved D. V was pared by 5 bases and J by 0 bases, with 7 bases between. This CDR3 comprises 13 residues. CDR1 is SGHDN and CDR2 is FVKESK in the germline V gene. Here the CDR3 reads CASSMDVNTEAFF. In DNA form, the CDR3 reads TGTGCCAGCAGCATGGACGTGAACACTGAAGCTTTCTTT.

This clonotype was seen ten or more times. The chain recombines TRBV10-3 with TRBJ1-5; unclear D gene. V lost 4 bases to trimming and J lost 0 bases, with 10 bases between them. Germline values: CDR1 ENHRY, CDR2 SYGVKD. The CDR3 has 15 amino acids. The CDR3 reads CAISGLDGSNQPQHF. CDR3 sequence (DNA): TGTGCCATCAGTGGCCTGGACGGTAGCAATCAGCCCCAGCATTTT.

The V call is TRBV25-1, the J call TRBJ1-5; no reliable D call. V lost 2 bases to trimming and J lost 0 bases, with 5 bases between them. There are 14 residues in the CDR3. CDR1 and CDR2 (germline): MGHDK, SYGVNS. The CDR3 DNA reads as TGTGCCAGCAGTGAAGCATCTAGCAATCAGCCCCAGCATTTT. Encoded protein: CASSEASSNQPQHF. Using reference TRBV25-1 and TRBJ1-5 for the parts outside the CDR3, the full variable domain is EADIYQTPRYLVIGTGKKITLECSQTMGHDKMYWYQQDPGMELHLIHYSYGVNSTEKGDLSSESTVSRIRTEHFPLTLESARPSHTSQYLCASSEASSNQPQHFGDGTRLSIL.

The chain joins TRBV25-1 to TRBJ1-3; no reliable D call. Germline-derived CDR1 and CDR2 are MGHDK and SYGVNS. Trimming shortened V by 2 bases and J by 2 bases, and 7 bases separated the two germline ends. The CDR3 runs to 14 residues. The CDR3 coding sequence is TGTGCCAGCAGTGAAGGCCGAACTGGAAACACCATATATTTT. Translation gives CASSEGRTGNTIYF.

The V and J genes are TRBV5-1 and TRBJ2-7, with a possible D match to TRBD2 (5 bases). CDR1 is SGHRS, CDR2 YFSETQ, per germline. The CDR3 has 14 residues. V was cut by 4 bases and J by 0 bases, with 11 bases left in between. The CDR3 reads CASSPDWSSYEQYV. The DNA of the CDR3 is TGCGCCAGCAGCCCGGACTGGAGCTCCTACGAGCAGTACGTC.

This clonotype was seen many times. The chain carries TRBV12-3 or TRBV12-4 and TRBJ1-2; 7 bases agree with TRBD1. The length of the CDR3 is 13 residues. With 3 bases clipped from V and 5 bases from J, the junction kept 3 bases outside the gene matches. The CDR3 DNA sequence: TGTGCCAGCAGTTTCGCAGGGGGGTATGGCTACACCTTC. It specifies CASSFAGGYGYTF.

This clonotype has ten or more counts. The CDR3 sequence is CASSSSVAFYNEQFF. CDR3 sequence (DNA): TGTGCCAGCAGTTCGTCGGTGGCCTTTTACAATGAGCAGTTCTTC. The chain couples TRBV28 to TRBJ2-1; D not resolved. Trimming took 4 bases from V and 4 from J, leaving 14 bases between them. CDR3 length: 15 amino acids. CDR1 and CDR2 (germline): MDHEN, SYDVKM.

The chain joins TRBV2 to TRBJ2-4; D not resolved. Germline V lookup: CDR1 SNHLY, CDR2 FYNNEI. This CDR3 comprises 15 residues. Trimming removed 1 base at V and 1 base at J, with 8 bases between. The CDR3 here is CASSEDLGAKNIQYF. The CDR3 region has the DNA TGTGCCAGCAGTGAAGACCTGGGGGCCAAAAACATTCAGTACTTC.

This clonotype was recorded many times. The chain has TRBV6-6 and TRBJ2-6, with D unresolved. Germline loops: CDR1 MNHNY, CDR2 SVGAGI (reference sequence). The CDR3 has 16 residues. V was trimmed by 0 bases and J by 0 bases, leaving 6 bases between them. The chain's CDR3 is CASSYSSPSGANVLTF. For the CDR3, the DNA is TGTGCCAGCAGTTACTCGAGCCCCTCTGGGGCCAACGTCCTGACTTTC.

The V gene is TRBV6-6, the J gene TRBJ2-1; 8 bases map to TRBD2. V shed 0 bases, J shed 7 bases, and the junction held 8 bases outside the gene matches. This CDR3 comprises 16 residues. CDR1 and CDR2 (germline): MNHNY, SVGAGI (reference sequence). CDR3 DNA sequence: TGTGCCAGCAGTTACTCGACGGGACTAGTTTATAATGAGCAGTTCTTC. Translation gives CASSYSTGLVYNEQFF.

The V gene is TRBV19, the J gene TRBJ1-2, with TRBD1 as a possible D gene (5 bases). Trimming removed 2 bases at V and 4 bases at J, with 20 bases between. The germline gives CDR1 LNHDA, CDR2 SQIVND (reference sequence). The CDR3 sequence is 17 residues long. This chain's CDR3 is CASSIFGRGDRLYGYTF. CDR3 DNA: TGTGCCAGTAGTATATTTGGCCGAGGGGACCGACTCTATGGCTACACCTTC. Full variable domain (rest looked up from reference TRBV19 and TRBJ1-2): DGGITQSPKYLFRKEGQNVTLSCEQNLNHDAMYWYRQDPGQGLRLIYYSQIVNDFQKGDIAEGYSVSREKKESFPLTVTSAQKNPTAFYLCASSIFGRGDRLYGYTFGSGTRLTVV.

This clonotype was seen only a few times. The chain combines TRBV28 with TRBJ1-1, with D perhaps matching TRBD1 (5 bases). The CDR3 length is 14 residues. CDR1 is MDHEN, CDR2 SYDVKM, per germline. V lost 6 bases to trimming and J lost 5 bases, with 16 bases between them. CDR3 DNA: TGTGCCAGCAGCCCCGGGACCTCGGGTACTGAAGCTTTCTTT. Its translation is CASSPGTSGTEAFF.

This rearrangement joins TRBV23-1 to TRBJ2-3; TRBD1 aligns across 10 bases. TRBV23-1 is labeled an ORF, and its function is uncertain. With 2 bases clipped from V and 3 bases from J, the junction kept 2 bases outside the gene matches. The length of the CDR3 is 15 residues. CDR3 bases: TGCGCCAGCAGTCAAATGGGACAGGGGACAGATACGCAGTATTTT. It yields the protein CASSQMGQGTDTQYF.

The sample holds a few counts of this clonotype. The chain employs TRBV28 and TRBJ1-2; 7 bases fit TRBD1. In germline, CDR1 is MDHEN, CDR2 SYDVKM. The V gene end was trimmed by 7 bases and the J gene end by 4 bases; junction bases not matched to a gene: 12. This CDR3 is 15 amino acids long. CDR3 residues: CASTTMRQGLYGYTF. CDR3 sequence (DNA): TGTGCCAGCACCACGATGAGACAGGGACTCTATGGCTACACCTTC.

A few counts support this clonotype. The rearrangement joins TRBV20-1 to TRBJ2-1; D gene ambiguous. The CDR3 extends over 16 amino acids. Trimming left V 0 bases short and J 1 base short, with 13 bases between. CDR1 DFQATT and CDR2 SNEGSKA come from the germline V gene (reference sequence). As DNA, the CDR3 is TGCAGTGCTAGAGATTATCGAACTGAATCCTACAATGAGCAGTTCTTC. Protein: CSARDYRTESYNEQFF.

At least ten counts were recorded for this clonotype. V gene TRBV7-6 combines with J gene TRBJ2-5; 14 bases match TRBD2. From germline, CDR1 is SGHVS and CDR2 FNYEAQ. With V trimmed by 2 bases and J by 5 bases, 10 bases remained unmatched. CDR3 length equals 18 residues. Here the CDR3 DNA reads TGTGCCAGCAGCTTACTGGGACTAGCGGGGGACAATGAGGAGACCCAGTACTTC. This gives the protein CASSLLGLAGDNEETQYF.

The V gene is TRBV18, the J gene TRBJ2-4; tentatively, D is TRBD1 (5 bases). V lost 3 bases to trimming and J lost 0 bases, with 6 bases between them. The CDR3 sequence is 14 residues long. Germline CDR1 KGHSH, CDR2 LQKENI. CDR3 coding DNA: TGTGCCAGCTCACCGACAGTAGCCAAAAACATTCAGTACTTC. It translates to CASSPTVAKNIQYF.

This clonotype showed up many times. CDR3 region: CASVWGGKAYEQYF. The CDR3 DNA sequence: TGTGCCAGCGTCTGGGGGGGGAAGGCCTACGAGCAGTACTTC. V is TRBV12-3 or TRBV12-4 and J is TRBJ2-7; 7 positions match TRBD2. V lost 8 bases, J lost 2 bases, and 9 bases stayed unmatched. This CDR3 contains 14 residues.

This clonotype was picked up a small number of times. The genes are TRBV7-9 and TRBJ2-1; 10 nucleotides agree with TRBD2. The CDR3 loop spans 16 amino acids. With 4 bases clipped from V and 7 bases from J, the junction kept 10 bases outside the gene matches. Germline V lookup: CDR1 SEHNR, CDR2 FQNEAQ (reference sequence). This CDR3 reads CASSSGSGGAWNEQFF. The CDR3 DNA reads TGTGCCAGCAGCTCAGGCAGCGGGGGGGCTTGGAATGAGCAGTTCTTC.

Many counts were recorded for this clonotype. The V gene is TRBV27, the J gene TRBJ1-2; the D gene is possibly TRBD1 (6 bases). Trimming shortened V by 7 bases and J by 5 bases, and 14 bases separated the two germline ends. The germline CDR1 and CDR2 sequences are MNHEY and SMNVEV (reference sequence). The CDR3 loop spans 13 amino acids. In DNA form, the CDR3 reads TGTGCCAGCACCTACGGGCAGGGGTATGGCTACACCTTC. As protein: CASTYGQGYGYTF.

The CDR3 nucleotides are TGTGCCTCGACTTCTGGGACAGCCGCGTCTTTCTTT. Its protein is CASTSGTAASFF. The rearrangement links TRBV7-9 to TRBJ1-1, with 7 bases matching TRBD1. Germline loops: CDR1 SEHNR, CDR2 FQNEAQ (reference sequence). CDR3 length equals 12 residues. V trimming: 11 bases; J trimming: 12 bases; junction bases outside the gene matches: 15.

This clonotype has ten or more counts. This chain joins TRBV6-1 and TRBJ1-1, with D possibly TRBD1 on 6 matching bases. The CDR3 is made up of 14 amino acids. The V gene lost 4 bases and the J gene lost 5 bases, with 14 bases spanning the gap. CDR1 is MNHNS and CDR2 is SASEGT in the germline V gene. In nucleotides, the CDR3 is TGTGCCAGCAGTGCCCGGGGGCTGGTTACTGAAGCTTTCTTT. This gives the protein CASSARGLVTEAFF.

The chain has TRBV2 and TRBJ1-1, with D tentatively TRBD1 (6 bases). Germline V gives CDR1 SNHLY, CDR2 FYNNEI. V dropped 7 bases and J dropped 0 bases, with 18 bases sitting between them. This CDR3 comprises 16 residues. CDR3 bases: TGTGCCAGCACCCTAGGGGGGTTCCCCATGAACACTGAAGCTTTCTTT. Translating gives CASTLGGFPMNTEAFF.

The rearrangement joins TRBV6-6 to TRBJ1-1, with D hard to call. CDR1 MNHNY and CDR2 SVGAGI come from the germline V gene (reference sequence). There are 15 residues in the CDR3. V was pared by 2 bases and J by 0 bases, with 10 bases between. DNA for the CDR3: TGTGCCAGCAGTTACCTGGTGGGGATGAACACTGAAGCTTTCTTT. Protein: CASSYLVGMNTEAFF.

This clonotype has a handful of counts. The rearrangement joins TRBV6-2 or TRBV6-3 to TRBJ2-7; D is ambiguous. Germline CDR1 and CDR2: MNHEY and SVGEGT. The CDR3 runs 13 residues. V lost 8 bases and J lost 4, with 15 bases in between. The CDR3 sequence is CASPMGMPYEQYV. The CDR3 DNA is TGTGCCAGCCCAATGGGGATGCCGTACGAGCAGTACGTC.